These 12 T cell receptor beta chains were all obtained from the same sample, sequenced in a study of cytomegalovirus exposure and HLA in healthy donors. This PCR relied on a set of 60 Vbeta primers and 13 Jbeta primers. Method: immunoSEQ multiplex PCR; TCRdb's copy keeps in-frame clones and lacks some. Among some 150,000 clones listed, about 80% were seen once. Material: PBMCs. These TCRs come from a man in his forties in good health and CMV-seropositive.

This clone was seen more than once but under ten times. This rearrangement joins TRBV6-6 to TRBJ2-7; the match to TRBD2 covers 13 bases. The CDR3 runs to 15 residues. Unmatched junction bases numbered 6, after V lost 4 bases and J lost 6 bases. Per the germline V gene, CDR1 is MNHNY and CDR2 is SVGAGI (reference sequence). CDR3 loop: CASSSPGLAGVEQYF. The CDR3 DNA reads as TGTGCCAGCAGTTCTCCTGGACTAGCGGGAGTCGAGCAGTACTTC.

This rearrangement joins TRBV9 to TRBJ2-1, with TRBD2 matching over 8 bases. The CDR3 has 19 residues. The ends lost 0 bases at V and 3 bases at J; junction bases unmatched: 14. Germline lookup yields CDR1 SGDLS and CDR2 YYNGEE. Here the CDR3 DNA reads TGTGCCAGCAGCGTAGCTACTGAGGGTAGCGGGACCCACTACAATGAGCAGTTCTTC. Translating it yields CASSVATEGSGTHYNEQFF.

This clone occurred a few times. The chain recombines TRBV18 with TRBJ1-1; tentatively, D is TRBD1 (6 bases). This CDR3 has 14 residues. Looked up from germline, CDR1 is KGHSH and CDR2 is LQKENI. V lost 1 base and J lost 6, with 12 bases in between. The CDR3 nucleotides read TGTGCCAGCTCACCACTGGGAGGGGGACCTGAAGCTTTCTTT. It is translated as CASSPLGGGPEAFF.

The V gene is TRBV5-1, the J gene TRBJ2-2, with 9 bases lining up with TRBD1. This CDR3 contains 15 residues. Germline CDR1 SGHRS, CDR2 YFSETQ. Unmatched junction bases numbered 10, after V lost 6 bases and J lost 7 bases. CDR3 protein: CASKFAGQGIGELFF. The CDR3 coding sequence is TGCGCCAGCAAATTCGCGGGACAGGGAATCGGGGAGCTGTTTTTT.

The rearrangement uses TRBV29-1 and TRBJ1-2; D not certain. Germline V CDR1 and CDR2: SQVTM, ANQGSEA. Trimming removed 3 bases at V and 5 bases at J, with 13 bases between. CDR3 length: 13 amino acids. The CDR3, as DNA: TGCAGCGTTGAGATTGGGAGCGGGTATGGCTACACCTTC. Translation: CSVEIGSGYGYTF.

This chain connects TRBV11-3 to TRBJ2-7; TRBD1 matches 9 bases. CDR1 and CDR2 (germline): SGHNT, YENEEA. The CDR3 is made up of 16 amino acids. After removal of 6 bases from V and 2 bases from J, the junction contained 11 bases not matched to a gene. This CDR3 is CASRRRQGGLTYEQYF. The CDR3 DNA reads TGTGCCAGCAGACGACGACAGGGGGGCCTGACCTACGAGCAGTACTTC.

The CDR3 reads CASSSDYWGYTF. The DNA for the CDR3 is TGTGCCAGCAGCTCCGACTACTGGGGCTACACCTTC. The gene calls are TRBV5-4 and TRBJ1-2; D unresolved. In germline, CDR1 is SGHNT, CDR2 YYREEE (reference sequence). This CDR3 is built from 12 residues. V was clipped by 3 bases and J by 8 bases, with 11 bases between them.

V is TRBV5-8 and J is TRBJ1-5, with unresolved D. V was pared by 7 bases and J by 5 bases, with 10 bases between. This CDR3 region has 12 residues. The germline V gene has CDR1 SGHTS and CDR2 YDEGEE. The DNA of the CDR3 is TGTGCCAGCTTTAGCTTCGATCAGCCCCAGCATTTT. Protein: CASFSFDQPQHF.

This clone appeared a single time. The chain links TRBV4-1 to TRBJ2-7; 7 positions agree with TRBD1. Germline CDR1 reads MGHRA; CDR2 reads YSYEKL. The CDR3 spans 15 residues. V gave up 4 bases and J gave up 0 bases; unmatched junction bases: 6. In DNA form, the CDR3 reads TGCGCCAGCAGCCGACAGGGATCTATCTCCTACGAGCAGTACTTC. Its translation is CASSRQGSISYEQYF.

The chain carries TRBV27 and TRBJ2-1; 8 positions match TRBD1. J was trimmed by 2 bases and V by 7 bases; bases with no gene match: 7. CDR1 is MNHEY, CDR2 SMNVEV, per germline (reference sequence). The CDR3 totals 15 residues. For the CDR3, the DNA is TGTGCCAGCACCTACCAGGGGGCGGCCTACAATGAGCAGTTCTTC. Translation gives CASTYQGAAYNEQFF.

CDR3 in DNA: TGCGCCAGCAGCAGTATAAGGGGCTTGAACACTGAAGCTTTCTTT. It specifies CASSSIRGLNTEAFF. V and J are TRBV5-1 and TRBJ1-1; weak D call: TRBD1 (5 bases). The germline CDR1 and CDR2 sequences are SGHRS and YFSETQ. The CDR3 covers 15 residues. Between the trimmed V and J ends, which lost 4 bases and 0 bases, there was a span of 13 bases. Using reference TRBV5-1 and TRBJ1-1 for the parts outside the CDR3, the full variable domain is KAGVTQTPRYLIKTRGQQVTLSCSPISGHRSVSWYQQTPGQGLQFLFEYFSETQRNKGNFPGRFSGRQFSNSRSEMNVSTLELGDSALYLCASSSIRGLNTEAFFGQGTRLTVV.

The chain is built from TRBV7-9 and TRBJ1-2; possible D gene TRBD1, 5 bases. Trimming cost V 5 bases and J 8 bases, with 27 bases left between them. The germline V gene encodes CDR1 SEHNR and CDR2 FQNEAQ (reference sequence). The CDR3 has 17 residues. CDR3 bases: TGTGCCAGCAGCAAGCTCGATTCGGAAGGACAACGAAAGGGCTACACCTTC. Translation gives CASSKLDSEGQRKGYTF.